This T cell receptor (beta chain) was captured by sequencing in a study of CD8+CD57+ T cells in acquired aplastic anemia. Overall study: Average DNA yield from sorted CD4+ and CD8+ cells was approximately 3 ug.

The patients chosen for sequencing had shown expansion of CD8+CD57+ cells (detected by flow cytometry). Profiling of TCR beta VDJ combinations and CDR3 sequences used genomic DNA as template. Using its own MiXCR run on the reads, TCRdb lists one record per CDR3 protein. Here the sample spans 150,000 to 200,000 distinct CDR3 sequences, 48% being singletons. Sequenced material: sorted CD4+, CD8+, or CD8+CD57+ T cells (not recorded which) from PBMCs. This receptor was obtained from a human donor with aplastic anemia.

This chain's CDR3 is CASSPLSSLGTEAFF. The CDR3 DNA sequence: TGTGCCAGCTCACCCCTCTCGTCTTTGGGCACTGAAGCTTTCTTT. The rearrangement links TRBV18 to TRBJ1-1; no clear D. The ends were cut back, 3 bases at V and 4 bases at J, with 15 bases in the middle. Germline lookup yields CDR1 KGHSH and CDR2 LQKENI. The CDR3 has 15 amino acids.